The TCR beta chain under discussion was sequenced for a study of shared clonotypes between healthy human individuals. Study outcomes and limitations: Generation probabilities were higher for clonotypes shared across all four sorted-subset donors than for unshared ones.

Only in-frame clones appear in the TCRdb table, and some are missing; sequencing was by immunoSEQ multiplex PCR. The data show 2 million to 2.5 million clones, under 95% seen once. The germline gives CDR1 MDHEN, CDR2 SYDVKM. V was pared by 6 bases and J by 4 bases, with 4 bases of the junction left unmatched. The CDR3 is 13 amino acids. On this clone: What it binds is not known. Additional DNA sequences in this sample encode the identical CDR3.

The chain links TRBV28 to TRBJ2-5, with 8 bases lining up with TRBD1. This receptor was identified in a man in his late teens or twenties in good health. Some clones in this sample may be carry-over from other donors' samples. The sequencing input was naive CD4+ T cells from PBMCs. Indicated subset: CD45RA+ positively selected. For the CDR3, the DNA is TGTGCCAGCAGAAGACAGGGGCGAGAGACCCAGTACTTC. Protein product: CASRRQGRETQYF.